This T cell receptor (beta chain) was sequenced for a study of T cells in pancreatic ductal adenocarcinoma listed by TCRdb under 2017. About the study as a whole: Surgically resected pancreatic ductal adenocarcinoma specimens were analyzed for the quantity, spatial distribution, and characteristics of both suppressive cells and tumor-infiltrating CD8+ T cells, an effort aimed at clarifying the adaptive T-cell response occurring naturally. General conclusions and limits of the study: Because tumors are enriched in CD45RO+ effector T cells rather than naive T cells, which biases toward lower diversity, comparisons of clonality between tumor and blood may be biased. Because most pancreatic cancer patients present with inoperable disease, the resected cohort was biased toward the minority with early-stage disease. No significant difference in T-cell clonality was found between tumor and blood, with mean clonality of approximately 0.12 in tumors and 0.072 in blood. Blood samples had more total productive templates and 6 to 8-fold more unique clonotypes than tumor samples.

Pancreatic ductal adenocarcinoma patients who had undergone surgery without neoadjuvant therapy were selected. Peripheral blood was collected in heparin tubes, from which PBMCs were isolated by histopaque density gradient and cryopreserved in approximately 10% DMSO. Using the DNeasy Blood and Tissue Kit with Proteinase K and RNase treatment, genomic DNA was extracted from roughly seven PBMC and roughly ten flash-frozen tumor specimens. In this sample, this clone turned up once. Its target antigen remains unknown. It has no much larger one-base neighbor in the sample; base qualities were not kept. The immunoSEQ hsTCRB kit was used to amplify TCR beta CDR3 regions from genomic DNA. An Illumina HiSeq system was used for high-throughput TRB CDR3 sequencing. Per the original workflow: The immunoSEQ software was used to analyze sequencing reads, and nonproductive sequences containing premature stops or frame-shifts were removed. Clonality of the repertoire was calculated as one minus the Shannon entropy normalized by log2 of the number of unique productive sequences. TCRdb took this table from immuneACCESS and kept in-frame rearrangements with V and J called. Such tables lack part of the clones; where checked against another copy, unresolved V genes explain under half of the gap, and the rest is unexplained. The V and J calls and clone size were taken over from that table, and D and trimming were inferred from the DNA. This sample gives 25,000 to 35,000 clones in total; roughly 92% of them show up just once. Roughly 2% of the sample is taken by the ten largest.

CDR1 and CDR2 were assigned from the germline V gene (reference sequence) as LNHNV and YYDKDF. V is shortened by 0 bases, J by 6 bases, and the region joining them spans 5 bases. From cysteine to phenylalanine, the CDR3 is 13 amino acids long. The retained sequence is limited to the CDR3, 39 bases, with the frame set at the first base. The sequenced sample was PBMCs. This receptor was identified in a human donor with pancreatic ductal adenocarcinoma. The chain employs TRBV15 and TRBJ2-2; a confident D gene designation cannot be given. At the DNA level, the sequence is TGTGCCACCAGCAGAGATTTGGCCGGGGAGCTGTTTTTT. Protein translation: CATSRDLAGELFF. The variable domain in full, with residues beyond the CDR3 obtained from the reference TRBV15 and TRBJ2-2 genes, is DAMVIQNPRYQVTQFGKPVTLSCSQTLNHNVMYWYQQKSSQAPKLLFHYYDKDFNNEADTPDNFQSRRPNTSFCFLDIRSPGLGDTAMYLCATSRDLAGELFFGEGSRLTVL.